Sequencing of this TCR beta chain was carried out in a study of T cell responses to AZD1222 COVID-19 vaccine. Study-wide points: Unmutated variant regions are reportedly the target of nearly half of TCRs that are spike-specific. It should be noted that donors were predominantly white British and more often female, and clonal diversity was possibly underestimated.

Assay: immunoSEQ multiplex PCR; the TCRdb copy retains only in-frame clones and omits some. The repertoire has tens of thousands of clones, roughly nine tenths of them found once; the top ten carry approximately 8.6%. Doses given second, at about 4 or about 12 weeks, were pooled. Trimming left V 2 bases short and J 0 bases short, with 4 bases between. Germline CDR1 and CDR2: MNHEY and SVGAGI. The CDR3 runs to 13 residues. To note about this clone: Its antigen is not identified.

This TCR was sampled from an adult who received the AZD1222 COVID-19 vaccine. This specimen consisted of peripheral blood, obtained 28 days after the second AZD1222 dose. This chain links TRBV6-5 with TRBJ1-1; D gene ambiguous. The CDR3: CASSYKVNTEAFF. In nucleotides, the CDR3 is TGTGCCAGCAGTTACAAGGTGAACACTGAAGCTTTCTTT.